The 17 T cell receptor beta chains given below trace back to one sample, sequenced in a study of brain T cells in children with intractable seizures (dated by TCRdb to 2020 to 2023). Receptor libraries were prepared by the immunoSEQ multiplex PCR assay. TCRdb retrieved this table from immuneACCESS and kept in-frame rearrangements only. Not all clones are present; in checked studies, unresolved V genes account for under half, and no reason is known for the remainder. Across this sample there are tens of thousands of clones, with about 92% seen only once. The ten largest clones represent approximately 1.5% of the sample. Sample time point, as interpreted from the label and publication: resected brain tissue, or blood drawn just prior to surgery. The sequences come from peripheral blood, collected at surgery. Receptors originate from a boy less than two years old with tuberous sclerosis and intractable seizures.

The chain is built from TRBV9 and TRBJ2-7; D is perhaps TRBD1 or TRBD2 (5 bases each). CDR3 size: 13 residues. V was trimmed by 0 bases and J by 6 bases, leaving 10 bases between them. Germline CDR1 reads SGDLS; CDR2 reads YYNGEE. CDR3 coding DNA: TGTGCCAGCAGCGTAGGGGGGTTCGGCGAGCAGTACTTC. Residues: CASSVGGFGEQYF.

The chain carries TRBV12-3 or TRBV12-4 and TRBJ2-1; no definite D call. V shed 3 bases and J shed 10 bases, with 13 bases lying between them. The CDR3 contains 13 residues. The CDR3 nucleotides read TGTGCCAGCAGTTTGGCAGCGATTACCGAGCAGTTCTTC. Residues: CASSLAAITEQFF.

The chain couples TRBV24-1 to TRBJ2-5; D is undetermined. Between the trimmed V and J ends, which lost 5 bases and 5 bases, there was a span of 11 bases. The V gene's germline CDR1 is KGHDR and CDR2 SFDVKD. This CDR3 is built from 13 residues. The CDR3 sequence: CATSVTTDETQYF. DNA of the CDR3: TGTGCCACCAGTGTAACAACGGACGAGACCCAGTACTTC.

CDR3 in amino acids: CASSEGQGASYEQYF. DNA for the CDR3: TGTGCCAGCAGTGAAGGGCAGGGAGCGTCCTACGAGCAGTACTTC. The rearrangement uses TRBV6-1 and TRBJ2-7; tentatively, D is TRBD1 or TRBD2 (5 bases each). Trimming left V 1 base short and J 1 base short, with 11 bases between. Germline V lookup: CDR1 MNHNS, CDR2 SASEGT. CDR3 size: 15 residues.

The chain recombines TRBV9 with TRBJ2-1; perhaps D is TRBD1 or TRBD2 (5 bases each). V was shortened by 3 bases and J by 8 bases, with 12 bases between the two germline ends. CDR1 SGDLS and CDR2 YYNGEE come from the germline V gene. There are 13 residues in the CDR3. CDR3 in amino acids: CASSEGTWDEQFF. The CDR3 DNA reads as TGTGCCAGCAGCGAAGGGACGTGGGATGAGCAGTTCTTC.

The J gene is TRBJ1-3, the V gene TRBV5-1; D call uncertain. This CDR3 is built from 13 residues. Trimming took 4 bases from V and 2 from J, leaving 7 bases between them. CDR1 is SGHRS and CDR2 is YFSETQ in the germline V gene. The CDR3 DNA sequence: TGCGCCAGCAGCAGAGGGACTGGAAACACCATATATTTT. Protein: CASSRGTGNTIYF.

CDR3 coding DNA: TGTGCCAGCAGTGAAGGTGCGGGAATCCAAGAGACCCAGTACTTC. Amino acid sequence: CASSEGAGIQETQYF. The J gene is TRBJ2-5, the V gene TRBV2; D might be TRBD2 (6 bases). Germline CDR1 is SNHLY and CDR2 is FYNNEI. V lost 1 base and J lost 1, with 10 bases in between. The CDR3 loop spans 15 amino acids.

V and J are TRBV18 and TRBJ2-7; D perhaps matches TRBD2 (6 bases). The CDR3 contains 14 residues. V lost 3 bases to trimming and J lost 1 base, with 10 bases between them. Germline V CDR1 and CDR2: KGHSH, LQKENI. CDR3 sequence: CASSPRGDSYEQYF. The CDR3 DNA sequence: TGTGCCAGCTCACCGCGGGGTGATTCCTACGAGCAGTACTTC.

This clone occurred once. The V call is TRBV5-1, the J call TRBJ2-7; D is perhaps TRBD1 or TRBD2 (6 bases each). This CDR3 spans 16 amino acids. Germline V lookup: CDR1 SGHRS, CDR2 YFSETQ. Trimming removed 3 bases from V and 7 bases from J, with 23 bases in between. CDR3 amino acids: CASSSGIAAQGGEQYF. The CDR3 DNA reads as TGCGCCAGCAGCTCCGGGATAGCGGCCCAAGGGGGGGAGCAGTACTTC.

The J gene is TRBJ2-1, the V gene TRBV7-3; D possibly corresponds to TRBD1 (6 bases). Trimming stripped 5 bases from V and 2 bases from J, with 13 bases between. CDR1 is SGHTA, CDR2 FQGTGA, per germline. This CDR3 is built from 15 residues. Here the CDR3 DNA reads TGTGCCAGCAGCCCTTTCAGGGGCACCTACAATGAGCAGTTCTTC. Translating it yields CASSPFRGTYNEQFF.

The V and J genes are TRBV24-1 and TRBJ1-5, with D possibly being TRBD1 (5 bases). The V end was cut by 0 bases, the J end by 7 bases, with 18 bases between. CDR3 size: 17 residues. In germline, CDR1 is KGHDR, CDR2 SFDVKD. The CDR3 loop is CATSDLGGQGGEQPQHF. The CDR3 DNA is TGTGCCACCAGTGATTTGGGAGGGCAGGGAGGTGAACAGCCCCAGCATTTT.

This clone was detected once. The genes are TRBV14 and TRBJ2-5; D unresolved. CDR1 and CDR2 from the germline V gene are SGHDN and FVKESK. V lost 3 bases to trimming and J lost 5 bases, with 13 bases between them. There are 14 residues in the CDR3. CDR3 sequence: CASSHPTPTETQYF. CDR3 bases: TGTGCCAGCAGCCACCCGACCCCTACGGAGACCCAGTACTTC.

This clone was seen just once. This chain connects TRBV6-5 to TRBJ1-5; unclear D gene. The CDR3 contains 13 residues. Germline-derived CDR1 and CDR2 are MNHEY and SVGAGI. Trimming stripped 2 bases from V and 3 bases from J, with 5 bases between. The chain's CDR3 is CASSYANNQPQHF. Here the CDR3 DNA reads TGTGCCAGCAGTTACGCGAACAATCAGCCCCAGCATTTT.

The chain joins TRBV11-2 to TRBJ2-3; TRBD2 aligns across 12 bases. CDR1 is SGHAT and CDR2 is FQNNGV in the germline V gene. The CDR3 has 17 amino acids. The trim removed 0 bases at V and 8 bases at J, leaving 9 bases unmatched. The CDR3, as DNA: TGTGCCAGCAGCTTAGAACCGACTAGCGGGGGAGTAGGTACGCAGTATTTT. This codes for CASSLEPTSGGVGTQYF. The full variable domain, in which reference TRBV11-2 and TRBJ2-3 provide the parts outside the CDR3, is EAGVAQSPRYKIIEKRQSVAFWCNPISGHATLYWYQQILGQGPKLLIQFQNNGVVDDSQLPKDRFSAERLKGVDSTLKIQPAKLEDSAVYLCASSLEPTSGGVGTQYFGPGTRLTVL.

The chain employs TRBV5-6 and TRBJ2-1, with D perhaps TRBD2 (6 bases). V was cut by 3 bases and J by 5 bases, with 6 bases left in between. The germline V gene encodes CDR1 SGHDT and CDR2 YYEEEE. The CDR3 extends over 12 amino acids. As DNA, the CDR3 is TGTGCCAGCAGCTGGGAGGACAATGAGCAGTTCTTC. This gives the protein CASSWEDNEQFF.

CDR3 loop: CASSEEEGTEAFF. The CDR3 bases are TGTGCCAGCAGCGAGGAGGAGGGAACTGAAGCTTTCTTT. The chain combines TRBV11-3 with TRBJ1-1; D unresolved. The CDR3 extends over 13 amino acids. Germline CDR1 reads SGHNT; CDR2 reads YENEEA. Trimming stripped 5 bases from V and 5 bases from J, with 12 bases between. The full variable domain, with the rest looked up from reference TRBV11-3 and TRBJ1-1, is EAGVVQSPRYKIIEKKQPVAFWCNPISGHNTLYWYLQNLGQGPELLIRYENEEAVDDSQLPKDRFSAERLKGVDSTLKIQPAELGDSAVYLCASSEEEGTEAFFGQGTRLTVV.

The CDR3 coding sequence is TGCGCCAGCAGCTTTAGGGAGGGAGAGGCCGGGGAGCTGTTTTTT. Encoded protein: CASSFREGEAGELFF. The J gene is TRBJ2-2, the V gene TRBV5-1; 7 bases line up with TRBD2. The germline gives CDR1 SGHRS, CDR2 YFSETQ. V dropped 2 bases and J dropped 6; count of bases not matched to a gene: 7. This CDR3 has 15 amino acids.